This entry concerns a single T cell receptor beta chain. The antigen is undetermined. V shed 6 bases, J shed 3 bases, and the junction held 6 bases outside the gene matches. The CDR3 sequence is 14 residues long. CDR1 and CDR2 (germline): DFQATT, SNEGSKA (reference sequence). These data are taken from a study of identical twins. Findings of the study overall: In cord blood, abundant beta clonotypes had fewer insertions; memory showed no trend.

Using its own MiXCR run on the 5' RACE reads, TCRdb lists one record per CDR3 protein. Here the sample spans about 220,000 distinct CDR3 sequences, 9.4% being singletons. This TCR came from a woman aged 18-29 years in good health. Source material: memory (CD45RO+) T cells sorted from blood. V gene TRBV20-1 combines with J gene TRBJ2-3; 10 bases agree with TRBD1. The CDR3 nucleotides are TGCAGTGCCGGGAGACAGGGGGCGACAGATACGCAGTATTTT. This translates into CSAGRQGATDTQYF.